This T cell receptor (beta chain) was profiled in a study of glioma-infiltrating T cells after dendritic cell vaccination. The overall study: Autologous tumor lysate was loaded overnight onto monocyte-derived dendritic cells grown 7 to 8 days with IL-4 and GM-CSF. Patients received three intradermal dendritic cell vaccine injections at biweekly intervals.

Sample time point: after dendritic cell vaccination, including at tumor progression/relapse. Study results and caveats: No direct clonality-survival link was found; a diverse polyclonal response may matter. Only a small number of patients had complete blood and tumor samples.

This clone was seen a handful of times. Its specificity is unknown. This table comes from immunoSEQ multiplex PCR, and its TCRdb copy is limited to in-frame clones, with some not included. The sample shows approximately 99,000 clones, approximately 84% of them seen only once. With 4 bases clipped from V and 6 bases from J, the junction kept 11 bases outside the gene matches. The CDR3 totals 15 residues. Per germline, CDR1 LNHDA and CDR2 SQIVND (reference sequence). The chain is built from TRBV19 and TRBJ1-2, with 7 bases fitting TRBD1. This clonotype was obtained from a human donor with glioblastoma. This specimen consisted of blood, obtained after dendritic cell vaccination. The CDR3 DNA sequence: TGTGCCAGTAGTACTGTAGTACAGGGGATCCATGGCTACACCTTC. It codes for CASSTVVQGIHGYTF.